This entry lists 18 T cell receptor beta chains sequenced from one sample in a study of T cells in Graves' hyperthyroidism and ophthalmopathy. There were TCR beta CDR3 regions amplified from RNA transcripts. HTBI primers were the set used in a first-round RT-PCR of the TCR CDR3. TCRdb re-analysed the multiplex PCR reads in MiXCR, keeping a single row per CDR3 protein. Of about 290,000 distinct CDR3 sequences in the sample, about a sixth were seen once. The sequenced sample consisted of blood. Receptor source: a woman aged 55-70 years with Graves' ophthalmopathy.

This clonotype has ten or more counts. The chain employs TRBV20-1 and TRBJ2-1; tentatively, D is TRBD1 (5 bases). Germline CDR1 and CDR2: DFQATT and SNEGSKA (reference sequence). There are 17 residues in the CDR3. Trimming cost V 3 bases and J 0 bases, with 18 bases left between them. The chain's CDR3 is CSARDIGAVASYNEQFF. The DNA of the CDR3 is TGCAGTGCTAGGGACATAGGGGCTGTTGCCTCCTACAATGAGCAGTTCTTC.

This clonotype was observed at least ten times. This sequence joins TRBV5-8 and TRBJ2-2, with 9 nucleotides matching TRBD1. Looked up from germline, CDR1 is SGHTS and CDR2 is YDEGEE. The CDR3 sequence is 15 residues long. J lost 3 bases, V lost 4 bases, and 4 bases had no gene match. The CDR3 nucleotides read TGTGCCAGCAGCCGCCGGGACAGGGACACCGGGGAGCTGTTTTTT. Its protein product is CASSRRDRDTGELFF.

This clonotype was counted ten times or more. The rearrangement uses TRBV5-1 and TRBJ1-6; the D is unclear. This CDR3 is 15 amino acids long. Germline-derived CDR1 and CDR2 are SGHRS and YFSETQ. Deletions cut 1 base from V and 3 bases from J, with 8 bases between. The CDR3 nucleotides are TGCGCCAGCAGCTTGAGGCCGGACTATAATTCACCCCTCCACTTT. Translating it yields CASSLRPDYNSPLHF. The full variable domain, its missing parts supplied by reference TRBV5-1 and TRBJ1-6, is KAGVTQTPRYLIKTRGQQVTLSCSPISGHRSVSWYQQTPGQGLQFLFEYFSETQRNKGNFPGRFSGRQFSNSRSEMNVSTLELGDSALYLCASSLRPDYNSPLHFGNGTRLTVT.

There are a few counts of this clonotype. This rearrangement joins TRBV16 to TRBJ1-3, with D possibly being TRBD1 (6 bases). Trimming removed 0 bases at V and 4 bases at J, with 7 bases between. The CDR3 is made up of 14 amino acids. Looked up from germline, CDR1 is KGHSY and CDR2 is FQNENV. The CDR3, as DNA: TGTGCCAGCAGCCAATCCAGGGGAGGAAACACCATATATTTT. Protein: CASSQSRGGNTIYF.

Regarding this clonotype: This may be a read error: a much more frequent sequence differs by one nucleotide. This chain uses TRBV7-9 with TRBJ2-7, with D possibly matching TRBD2 (7 bases). Trimming cost V 2 bases and J 6 bases, with 14 bases left between them. Germline loops: CDR1 SEHNR, CDR2 FQNEAQ (reference sequence). CDR3 length: 14 residues. The CDR3 nucleotides read TGTGCCAGCAGCTTATTTCGGGGGGCCCGCGAGCAGTACTTC. Its protein is CASSLFRGAREQYF.

This clonotype came up many times. This chain links TRBV5-1 with TRBJ2-1, with D hard to call. In germline, CDR1 is SGHRS, CDR2 YFSETQ. Trimming took 5 bases from V and 7 from J, leaving 16 bases between them. This CDR3 comprises 14 residues. This CDR3 reads CASSLTNPWNEQFF. The CDR3 DNA reads TGCGCCAGCAGTCTCACTAACCCCTGGAATGAGCAGTTCTTC. The variable domain in full, with the rest retrieved from reference TRBV5-1 and TRBJ2-1, is KAGVTQTPRYLIKTRGQQVTLSCSPISGHRSVSWYQQTPGQGLQFLFEYFSETQRNKGNFPGRFSGRQFSNSRSEMNVSTLELGDSALYLCASSLTNPWNEQFFGPGTRLTVL.

This chain links TRBV5-6 with TRBJ2-7, with 13 bases fitting TRBD2. J was trimmed by 0 bases and V by 1 base; bases with no gene match: 7. Germline assignment: CDR1 SGHDT and CDR2 YYEEEE. The CDR3 is made up of 18 amino acids. The CDR3 loop is CASSLFTSGRAYSYEQYF. DNA for the CDR3: TGTGCCAGCAGCTTGTTCACTAGCGGGAGGGCCTACTCCTACGAGCAGTACTTC.

The rearrangement uses TRBV4-3 and TRBJ1-3, with TRBD1 as a possible D gene (5 bases). The CDR3 is 16 amino acids. CDR1 is LGHNA, CDR2 YSLEER, per germline. The ends were cut back, 1 base at V and 0 bases at J, with 10 bases in the middle. CDR3 coding DNA: TGCGCCAGCAGCCAAGTAATGGACAACTCTGGAAACACCATATATTTT. Protein product: CASSQVMDNSGNTIYF.

At least ten counts were recorded for this clonotype. The chain joins TRBV4-3 to TRBJ1-2; TRBD1 might be the D (6 bases). This CDR3 contains 16 residues. V was shortened by 0 bases and J by 3 bases, with 14 bases between the two germline ends. Germline CDR1 reads LGHNA; CDR2 reads YSLEER. This chain's CDR3 is CASSQDLQGRYYGYTF. CDR3 nucleotide sequence: TGCGCCAGCAGCCAAGATCTCCAGGGGAGGTACTATGGCTACACCTTC.

This clonotype was observed many times. The chain joins TRBV27 to TRBJ2-7; 9 bases are shared with TRBD1. The germline CDR1 and CDR2 sequences are MNHEY and SMNVEV (reference sequence). The V segment lost 7 bases and the J segment 0 bases; nucleotides outside the gene matches: 10. The CDR3 is made up of 16 amino acids. This chain's CDR3 is CASNLETGGVSYEQYF. In DNA, the CDR3 is TGTGCCAGCAACTTAGAAACAGGGGGCGTCTCCTACGAGCAGTACTTC.

This clonotype was seen only once. This may arise from a read error, as a much more abundant clone is one base away. The rearrangement uses TRBV27 and TRBJ2-5, with TRBD1 matching 10 bases. Looked up from germline, CDR1 is MNHEY and CDR2 is SMNVEV (reference sequence). The CDR3 is 16 amino acids. DNA for the CDR3: TGTGCCGGCAGTACGAGGACAGGGGGTGTCTCGGAGACCCAGTACTTC. This sequence encodes CAGSTRTGGVSETQYF.

This clonotype came up many times. The genes are TRBV27 and TRBJ1-1; D remains unclear. Germline values: CDR1 MNHEY, CDR2 SMNVEV (reference sequence). The CDR3 sequence is 13 residues long. V lost 4 bases and J lost 3, with 9 bases in between. The CDR3 loop is CASSWARHTEAFF. In DNA form, the CDR3 reads TGTGCCAGCAGTTGGGCCCGGCACACTGAAGCTTTCTTT.

This sequence joins TRBV5-6 and TRBJ2-3; D is unclear. Germline CDR1 reads SGHDT; CDR2 reads YYEEEE. Deletions cut 0 bases from V and 4 bases from J, with 9 bases between. The CDR3 extends over 14 amino acids. As DNA, the CDR3 is TGTGCCAGCAGCTTGGTTAGTACGGCAGATACGCAGTATTTT. It translates to CASSLVSTADTQYF.

This clonotype was seen only a few times. The chain is built from TRBV5-1 and TRBJ2-5; D uncertain. The CDR3 has 13 amino acids. V shed 1 base and J shed 5 bases, with 9 bases lying between them. Germline CDR1 reads SGHRS; CDR2 reads YFSETQ. CDR3 coding DNA: TGCGCCAGCAGCTTGTACTCCTACGAGACCCAGTACTTC. It codes for CASSLYSYETQYF.

The chain is built from TRBV20-1 and TRBJ2-2, with D perhaps TRBD2 (5 bases). This CDR3 is 14 amino acids long. Germline CDR1 reads DFQATT; CDR2 reads SNEGSKA (reference sequence). Trimming cost V 2 bases and J 3 bases, with 10 bases left between them. In nucleotides, the CDR3 is TGCAGTGCTAGACCCGGGGTAGACACCGGGGAGCTGTTTTTT. Its protein product is CSARPGVDTGELFF.

This clonotype showed up many times. The V gene is TRBV5-1, the J gene TRBJ1-1, with D possibly matching TRBD1 (5 bases). The CDR3 totals 15 residues. Between the trimmed V and J ends, which lost 2 bases and 0 bases, there was a span of 11 bases. The germline gives CDR1 SGHRS, CDR2 YFSETQ. The CDR3 reads CASSLRDSLNTEAFF. DNA for the CDR3: TGCGCCAGCAGCTTAAGGGACTCCCTGAACACTGAAGCTTTCTTT.

The J gene is TRBJ2-1, the V gene TRBV5-1; D gene uncertain. The CDR3 has 13 amino acids. Germline V gene lookup returns CDR1 SGHRS and CDR2 YFSETQ. With 1 base removed from V and 3 bases from J, the gap between germline ends came to 5 bases. For the CDR3, the DNA is TGCGCCAGCAGCTTGCCTGTCTACAATGAGCAGTTCTTC. Translation gives CASSLPVYNEQFF.

This clonotype was picked up one time. The chain links TRBV19 to TRBJ2-1; the match to TRBD1 covers 7 bases. The CDR3 contains 15 residues. In germline, CDR1 is LNHDA, CDR2 SQIVND (reference sequence). Trimming took 3 bases from V and 9 from J; bases not matched to a gene: 11. The CDR3 sequence: CASSIFGAGGSEQFF. The CDR3 DNA reads TGTGCCAGTAGTATTTTTGGGGCAGGGGGTAGTGAGCAGTTCTTC.